This TCR beta chain appears in the sequencing data of a study of T cell changes during pregnancy in multiple sclerosis. Measured with immunoSEQ multiplex PCR; TCRdb has only the in-frame clones, and not every one. The sample yields about 74,000 clones, more than 90% seen once. The clonotype originates from a female donor in good health, enrolled as a control in a pregnancy study. The sequencing used peripheral blood, collected after pregnancy.

CDR3 in DNA: TGTGCCAGCAGTTACGGGACAGGGGGCGCTAAAAAGTATTTT. This sequence encodes CASSYGTGGAKKYF. The chain uses TRBV6-5 and TRBJ2-3; 12 bases are shared with TRBD1. The length of the CDR3 is 14 residues. J was trimmed by 13 bases and V by 2 bases; bases with no gene match: 7. Germline V lookup: CDR1 MNHEY, CDR2 SVGAGI.